A selection of T cell receptor beta chains follows, all from one sample in a study of blood T cell repertoires in COVID-19. Data came from immunoSEQ multiplex PCR; TCRdb stores just in-frame clones and leaves some out. The sample includes a few hundred thousand clones, about 83% of them seen just once. Sequenced: peripheral blood. The receptors were gathered from a woman aged 45 to 65 with acute or convalescent COVID-19. The CDR3 runs from the conserved cysteine through the conserved F or W. D genes are given only for firm matches. Rows may omit the clone size; those that give it use once, few, many or a size class.

d_call,j_call,v_call,cdr3_length,clone_size,cdr3_nt,cdr3_aa
.,TRBJ2-7,TRBV15,14,few,TGTGCCACCAGCAGAGATAAAGACAGCTACGAGCAGTACTTC,CATSRDKDSYEQYF
TRBD2,TRBJ2-1,TRBV4-2,17,.,TGTGCCAGCAGCCAAGAAATTGTTAGGTCTAGCGGCAATGAGCAGTTCTTC,CASSQEIVRSSGNEQFF
.,TRBJ2-3,TRBV5-1,15,.,TGCGCCAGCAGCTTGGGAGGTCCTCGCACAGATACGCAGTATTTT,CASSLGGPRTDTQYF
.,TRBJ1-1,TRBV28,14,.,TGTGCCAGCAGTTTATCAGGGTTGAACACTGAAGCTTTCTTT,CASSLSGLNTEAFF
TRBD1,TRBJ2-3,TRBV27,15,.,TGTGCCAGCAGTAGGGACAGGGGGTTGACGGATACGCAGTATTTT,CASSRDRGLTDTQYF
.,TRBJ1-2,TRBV25-1,12,.,TGTGCCAGCAGGGGCTCAGGCTATGGCTACACCTTC,CASRGSGYGYTF
.,TRBJ2-5,TRBV7-2,14,.,TGTGCCAGCAGCACGCGGGGATCCCAAGAGACCCAGTACTTC,CASSTRGSQETQYF
.,TRBJ2-2,TRBV4-1,15,.,TGCGCCAGCAGCGTGCGGGATATCCACACCGGGGAGCTGTTTTTT,CASSVRDIHTGELFF
.,TRBJ2-3,TRBV24-1,13,few,TGTGCCACCAGGGACCAGGGTTGGGATACGCAGTATTTT,CATRDQGWDTQYF
TRBD1,TRBJ2-7,TRBV11-2,14,.,TGTGCCAGCAGCTTAGACCAGGGGGCCTACGAGCAGTACTTC,CASSLDQGAYEQYF
TRBD2,TRBJ2-5,TRBV5-4,15,.,TGTGCCAGCACCCCGGGGGGGCGGATTGGAGAGACCCAGTACTTC,CASTPGGRIGETQYF
.,TRBJ2-7,TRBV9,16,.,TGTGCCAGCAGGGTGATCAAGCGGGCCCTTCCCTACGAGCAGTACTTC,CASRVIKRALPYEQYF
.,TRBJ2-1,TRBV5-1,15,.,TGCGCCAGCAGCACGGCCCGGGACTTCCTCAATGAGCAGTTCTTC,CASSTARDFLNEQFF
TRBD2,TRBJ2-1,TRBV2,15,.,TGTGCCAGCAGTAAACTAGCGGGAGGGACTAATGAGCAGTTCTTC,CASSKLAGGTNEQFF
.,TRBJ2-7,TRBV12-3/TRBV12-4,12,.,TGTGCCAGCAGCCGCAGAAGCTACGAGCAGTACTTC,CASSRRSYEQYF
.,TRBJ2-2,TRBV10-3,16,.,TGTGCCATCAGTGAGTCCGGTGGGAGTGGCACCGGGGAGCTGTTTTTT,CAISESGGSGTGELFF
TRBD2,TRBJ2-3,TRBV2,19,.,TGTGCCAGCAGCCGCCTGGGACTAGCGGGAGGGGGGGGTGCAGATACGCAGTATTTT,CASSRLGLAGGGGADTQYF
TRBD2,TRBJ2-1,TRBV7-9,16,.,TGTGCCAGCAGCTTAACTACTAGCGGGAGGGTCAGTGAGCAGTTCTTC,CASSLTTSGRVSEQFF
.,TRBJ2-7,TRBV7-3,14,.,TGTGCCAGCAGCTTATACAGGGATTCCTACGAGCAGTACTTC,CASSLYRDSYEQYF
.,TRBJ1-1,TRBV27,14,once,TGTGCCAGCAGTTTAGTGTCGGGGGGTGGTGAAGCTTTCTTT,CASSLVSGGGEAFF
TRBD1,TRBJ1-1,TRBV6-2/TRBV6-3,16,.,TGTGCCAGCAGTTACGGACAGGGGGCGTTTGGGCTTGAAGCTTTCTTT,CASSYGQGAFGLEAFF
.,TRBJ1-2,TRBV30,14,.,TGTGCCCCGAGAGGGGGGGGGCTGAACTATGGCTACACCTTC,CAPRGGGLNYGYTF
.,TRBJ1-1,TRBV24-1,13,.,TGTGCCACCAGTGATTTCACGGGGGCTGAAGCTTTCTTT,CATSDFTGAEAFF
TRBD2,TRBJ2-5,TRBV5-4,15,.,TGTGCCAGCAGCTCAGGGAGGGGCGGCCAAGAGACCCAGTACTTC,CASSSGRGGQETQYF